The 17 T cell receptor beta chains below all came from one sample that was sequenced in a study of T cell repertoires in cytomegalovirus infection. These receptors have no identified antigens. TCRdb reprocessed the reads via MiXCR and lists one record per CDR3 protein. The table lists 400,000 to 600,000 distinct CDR3 sequences, about 39% of them singletons. The starting material was cultured PBMCs, obtained from culture after CMV antigen stimulation. The origin of the receptors is a human donor in good health (CMV status not recorded). Some clones in this sample may be carry-over from other donors' samples.

The rearrangement joins TRBV29-1 to TRBJ2-1; 12 bases match TRBD2. Germline V gene sequence: CDR1 SQVTM, CDR2 ANQGSEA. The CDR3 covers 18 residues. After removal of 8 bases from V and 0 bases from J, the junction contained 14 bases not matched to a gene. Written as DNA, the CDR3 is TGCAGCCCCATCGGGCTAGCGGGAGGGCCAACCTCCTACAATGAGCAGTTCTTC. Protein: CSPIGLAGGPTSYNEQFF.

This clonotype was recorded only once. Being one base from a much bigger clone, this may be a read error. This sequence joins TRBV7-2 and TRBJ1-3, with D possibly TRBD1 on 5 matching bases. V lost 5 bases to trimming and J lost 4 bases, with 18 bases between them. The CDR3 totals 16 residues. Per the germline V gene, CDR1 is SGHTA and CDR2 is FQGNSA. CDR3 DNA sequence: TGTGCCAGCAGCCTCCGGTGGGGGACGCCCGGAAACACCATATATTTT. Its protein is CASSLRWGTPGNTIYF.

The rearrangement joins TRBV7-2 to TRBJ2-7; maybe TRBD2 (5 bases). The CDR3 is 15 amino acids. Germline V gene lookup returns CDR1 SGHTA and CDR2 FQGNSA. The germline V and J ends were trimmed by 7 bases and 4 bases, with 20 bases remaining between them. CDR3 residues: CASTWAEDYVYEQYF. The CDR3 DNA reads TGTGCCAGCACCTGGGCTGAAGACTATGTTTACGAGCAGTACTTC.

This clonotype has a handful of counts. The gene calls are TRBV12-3 or TRBV12-4 and TRBJ2-5, with D possibly matching TRBD2 (5 bases). This CDR3 has 14 amino acids. Between the trimmed V and J ends, which lost 2 bases and 7 bases, there was a span of 14 bases. The CDR3 DNA reads as TGTGCCAGCAGTTTACCCCCGGGAAGAATGACCCAGTACTTC. This codes for CASSLPPGRMTQYF.

The chain employs TRBV6-5 and TRBJ2-7; D unclear. Germline V gene lookup returns CDR1 MNHEY and CDR2 SVGAGI. Trimming cost V 0 bases and J 6 bases, with 9 bases left between them. The CDR3 has 13 amino acids. The CDR3 region has the DNA TGTGCCAGCAGTTACTCAGGCAGTGGCGAGCAGTACTTC. As protein: CASSYSGSGEQYF.

The chain joins TRBV29-1 to TRBJ1-4; 10 bases map to TRBD1. The CDR3 contains 15 residues. J gave up 8 bases and V 1 base, and 7 bases lay outside the gene matches. From germline, CDR1 is SQVTM and CDR2 ANQGSEA. The CDR3 here is CSVEVVGTGVEKLFF. DNA for the CDR3: TGCAGCGTTGAAGTGGTTGGGACAGGGGTGGAAAAACTGTTTTTT.

This chain joins TRBV2 and TRBJ1-1; D is perhaps TRBD1 (5 bases). Trimming stripped 0 bases from V and 3 bases from J, with 11 bases between. CDR3 size: 15 residues. Germline V gene data show CDR1 as SNHLY and CDR2 as FYNNEI. This CDR3 reads CASSEAGGTYTEAFF. The CDR3 DNA reads as TGTGCCAGCAGTGAAGCGGGAGGGACTTACACTGAAGCTTTCTTT.

The chain combines TRBV20-1 with TRBJ2-3; TRBD2 matches at 15 bases. Unmatched junction bases numbered 8, after V lost 0 bases and J lost 1 base. The germline gives CDR1 DFQATT, CDR2 SNEGSKA (reference sequence). The CDR3 consists of 19 residues. The CDR3 DNA reads as TGCAGTGCTAGAGATCCCGGACTAGCGGGGGGGCCGGGCACAGATACGCAGTATTTT. Translating gives CSARDPGLAGGPGTDTQYF.

V and J are TRBV6-2 or TRBV6-3 and TRBJ2-5; D tentatively fits TRBD1 or TRBD2 (5 bases each). Germline loops: CDR1 MNHEY, CDR2 SVGEGT. This CDR3 region has 15 residues. The ends were cut back, 5 bases at V and 5 bases at J, with 18 bases in the middle. The CDR3, as DNA: TGTGCCAGCAGTAAAACCGGGACGGGGCGGGAGACCCAGTACTTC. Its translation: CASSKTGTGRETQYF.

This chain links TRBV28 with TRBJ1-1, with 7 nucleotides matching TRBD1. The germline V gene encodes CDR1 MDHEN and CDR2 SYDVKM. CDR3 length: 15 residues. After removal of 3 bases from V and 0 bases from J, the junction contained 4 bases not matched to a gene. CDR3 in DNA: TGTGCCAGCAGTTTGCCGACAGGGCTGAACACTGAAGCTTTCTTT. Translating it yields CASSLPTGLNTEAFF.

This chain links TRBV7-9 with TRBJ1-4, with 7 bases identical to TRBD1. Germline V gene sequence: CDR1 SEHNR, CDR2 FQNEAQ (reference sequence). The CDR3 has 14 amino acids. V shed 6 bases and J 2 bases; nucleotides not matched to a gene: 3. Written as DNA, the CDR3 is TGTGCCAGCAGTGGACAGGTTACTAATGAAAAACTGTTTTTT. As protein: CASSGQVTNEKLFF. The entire variable domain, with the rest obtained from reference TRBV7-9 and TRBJ1-4, is as follows: DTGVSQNPRHKITKRGQNVTFRCDPISEHNRLYWYRQTLGQGPEFLTYFQNEAQLEKSRLLSDRFSAERPKGSFSTLEIQRTEQGDSAMYLCASSGQVTNEKLFFGSGTQLSVL.

This rearrangement joins TRBV11-2 to TRBJ2-2, with 9 positions matching TRBD1. Germline trimming cut 1 base from V and 3 bases from J; bases unmatched to any gene: 0. CDR3 length equals 15 residues. Looked up from germline, CDR1 is SGHAT and CDR2 is FQNNGV. The CDR3 DNA reads as TGTGCCAGCAGCTTAGGGGACAGGGACACCGGGGAGCTGTTTTTT. Its protein product is CASSLGDRDTGELFF. Based on the CDR3 plus reference TRBV11-2 and TRBJ2-2, the full variable domain is EAGVAQSPRYKIIEKRQSVAFWCNPISGHATLYWYQQILGQGPKLLIQFQNNGVVDDSQLPKDRFSAERLKGVDSTLKIQPAKLEDSAVYLCASSLGDRDTGELFFGEGSRLTVL.

J is TRBJ2-3 and V is TRBV2, with no clear D. Germline V gene sequence: CDR1 SNHLY, CDR2 FYNNEI. The CDR3 has 11 residues. The V end was cut by 7 bases, the J end by 6 bases, with 8 bases between. This chain's CDR3 is CASKFSDTQYF. The CDR3 nucleotides are TGTGCCAGCAAGTTTAGTGATACGCAGTATTTT.

This clonotype appeared a single time. This sequence joins TRBV5-1 and TRBJ2-3, with D hard to call. The germline V gene encodes CDR1 SGHRS and CDR2 YFSETQ. The CDR3 contains 13 residues. V lost 1 base and J 5 bases, leaving 8 bases between the germline ends. The CDR3 DNA sequence: TGCGCCAGCAGCTTGATCTTGCGAGATACGCAGTATTTT. Amino acid sequence: CASSLILRDTQYF.

This clonotype came up a few times. V and J are TRBV19 and TRBJ2-1; unclear D gene. The germline V and J ends were trimmed by 3 bases and 4 bases, with 10 bases remaining between them. CDR1 is LNHDA and CDR2 is SQIVND in the germline V gene (reference sequence). CDR3 length: 14 residues. The DNA of the CDR3 is TGTGCCAGTAGTATCTTAGCAAATTACAATGAGCAGTTCTTC. Translating it yields CASSILANYNEQFF.

This clonotype was seen more than once but under ten times. The chain is built from TRBV6-1 and TRBJ1-1; maybe TRBD1 (5 bases). The CDR3 sequence is 14 residues long. Germline V gene sequence: CDR1 MNHNS, CDR2 SASEGT. With 6 bases removed from V and 0 bases from J, the gap between germline ends came to 11 bases. CDR3: CASREQGVNTEAFF. The CDR3 bases are TGTGCCAGCAGAGAGCAGGGAGTGAACACTGAAGCTTTCTTT.

This clonotype was picked up many times. V is TRBV7-6 and J is TRBJ2-1, with D uncertain. This CDR3 has 13 residues. V was trimmed by 6 bases and J by 10 bases, leaving 16 bases between them. Germline V lookup: CDR1 SGHVS, CDR2 FNYEAQ. CDR3: CASSSTGAGEQFF. CDR3 nucleotide sequence: TGTGCCAGCAGTTCAACTGGCGCAGGAGAGCAGTTCTTC.